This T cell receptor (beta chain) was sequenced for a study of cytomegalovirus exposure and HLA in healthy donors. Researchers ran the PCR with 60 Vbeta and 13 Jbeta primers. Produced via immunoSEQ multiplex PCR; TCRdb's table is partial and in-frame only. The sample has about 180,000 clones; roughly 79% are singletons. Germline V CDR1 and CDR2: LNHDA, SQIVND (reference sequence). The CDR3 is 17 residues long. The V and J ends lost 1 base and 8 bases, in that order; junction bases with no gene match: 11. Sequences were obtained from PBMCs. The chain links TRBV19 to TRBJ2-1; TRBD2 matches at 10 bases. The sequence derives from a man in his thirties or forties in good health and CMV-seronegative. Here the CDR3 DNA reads TGTGCCAGTAGTATAGTTTCCAGCGGGGGGGCCATAGATGAGCAGTTCTTC. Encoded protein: CASSIVSSGGAIDEQFF.